Below are 12 T cell receptor beta chains sequenced from a single sample in a study of technical replicates of blood from several donors. Produced via immunoSEQ multiplex PCR; TCRdb's table is partial and in-frame only. Among roughly 93,000 clones listed, around 96% were seen once. The specimen was T cells isolated from PBMCs. Every receptor here comes from a human donor in good health.

The chain couples TRBV6-5 to TRBJ2-7; possibly TRBD2 for D (6 bases). The CDR3 runs to 15 residues. Germline V lookup: CDR1 MNHEY, CDR2 SVGAGI. V dropped 2 bases and J dropped 2 bases, with 13 bases sitting between them. Here the CDR3 DNA reads TGTGCCAGCAGTTACCAGGAGGGCCTCCCCTACGAGCAGTACTTC. The encoded protein is CASSYQEGLPYEQYF.

This clone was seen just once. This sequence joins TRBV5-6 and TRBJ1-3; 7 bases are a match to TRBD1. The CDR3 has 15 residues. The germline V gene has CDR1 SGHDT and CDR2 YYEEEE. J lost 0 bases, V lost 4 bases, and 4 bases had no gene match. CDR3 sequence reads: CASSEGTASGNTIYF. CDR3 DNA sequence: TGTGCCAGCAGCGAAGGGACAGCCTCTGGAAACACCATATATTTT.

This chain uses TRBV6-6 with TRBJ2-7, with TRBD2 matching 12 bases. The ends lost 5 bases at V and 5 bases at J; junction bases unmatched: 7. From germline, CDR1 is MNHNY and CDR2 SVGAGI (reference sequence). This CDR3 has 15 amino acids. The CDR3: CASSASSGGAHEQYF. The DNA for the CDR3 is TGTGCCAGCAGTGCCTCTAGCGGGGGGGCCCACGAGCAGTACTTC.

This rearrangement joins TRBV5-1 to TRBJ2-7; 8 nucleotides match TRBD1. Germline V gene data show CDR1 as SGHRS and CDR2 as YFSETQ. The ends lost 4 bases at V and 6 bases at J; junction bases unmatched: 9. The CDR3 has 14 residues. The CDR3 DNA follows: TGCGCCAGCAGCCTACTGACAGGGGAAGGCGAGCAGTACTTC. It yields the protein CASSLLTGEGEQYF.

J is TRBJ1-3 and V is TRBV6-1; 7 bases align to TRBD1. The germline V gene encodes CDR1 MNHNS and CDR2 SASEGT. V dropped 0 bases and J dropped 8; count of bases not matched to a gene: 19. The CDR3 runs 19 residues. CDR3 sequence: CASSEARGQARGRIHTIYF. The CDR3 DNA reads as TGTGCCAGCAGTGAAGCTAGGGGGCAGGCCAGAGGGAGAATACACACCATATATTTT.

This clone is a singleton in its sample. V gene TRBV6-4 combines with J gene TRBJ2-1; TRBD2 matches at 7 bases. This CDR3 region has 13 residues. CDR1 MRHNA and CDR2 SNTAGT come from the germline V gene. The J segment lost 5 bases and the V segment lost 6 bases, leaving 4 bases of the junction unmatched. The CDR3 DNA sequence: TGTGCCAGCAGCCCAGGGACTAACAATGAGCAGTTCTTC. Translation gives CASSPGTNNEQFF.

V and J are TRBV30 and TRBJ2-3; TRBD2 matches 10 bases. V lost 4 bases and J lost 6; bases outside the gene matches: 4. Germline V gives CDR1 GTSNPN, CDR2 SVGIG (reference sequence). The length of the CDR3 is 13 residues. The CDR3 region is CAWTLAGVDTQYF. The CDR3 region has the DNA TGTGCCTGGACTCTAGCGGGGGTTGATACGCAGTATTTT.

This clone appeared a single time. This chain uses TRBV9 with TRBJ1-2; weak D call: TRBD1 (6 bases). CDR1 and CDR2 from the germline V gene are SGDLS and YYNGEE. V was trimmed by 4 bases and J by 2 bases, leaving 15 bases between them. There are 15 residues in the CDR3. CDR3: CASSPVGAGNYGYTF. Written as DNA, the CDR3 is TGTGCCAGCAGCCCAGTGGGGGCAGGGAACTATGGCTACACCTTC.

The chain combines TRBV5-1 with TRBJ1-1, with a weak D call TRBD1 (6 bases). Trimming cost V 7 bases and J 0 bases, with 10 bases left between them. CDR1 is SGHRS, CDR2 YFSETQ, per germline. CDR3 size: 13 residues. The CDR3 DNA follows: TGCGCCAGCTCGGACAGACTGAACACTGAAGCTTTCTTT. Amino acid sequence: CASSDRLNTEAFF.

To note about this clone: Within the sample, other DNA sequences also encode this same CDR3. The chain recombines TRBV13 with TRBJ1-6; TRBD1 matches 7 bases. V lost 4 bases to trimming and J lost 0 bases; unmatched junction nucleotides: 3. The length of the CDR3 is 16 residues. Germline V gene sequence: CDR1 PRHDT, CDR2 FYEKMQ (reference sequence). CDR3 sequence: CASSSQGSSYNSPLHF. CDR3 coding DNA: TGTGCCAGCAGCTCACAGGGGAGCTCCTATAATTCACCCCTCCACTTT.

This chain links TRBV30 with TRBJ1-6, with 7 bases identical to TRBD1. V shed 4 bases, J shed 0 bases, and the junction held 12 bases outside the gene matches. The CDR3 contains 18 residues. Germline V gene sequence: CDR1 GTSNPN, CDR2 SVGIG (reference sequence). CDR3 in amino acids: CAWKRTGQISSYNSPLHF. DNA for the CDR3: TGTGCCTGGAAGAGGACAGGTCAAATTAGCTCCTATAATTCACCCCTCCACTTT.

This clone was detected only once. The chain has TRBV19 and TRBJ1-2; 7 nucleotides match TRBD1. The CDR3 consists of 16 residues. With 5 bases clipped from V and 0 bases from J, the junction kept 9 bases outside the gene matches. Germline V CDR1 and CDR2: LNHDA, SQIVND (reference sequence). CDR3 sequence (DNA): TGTGCCAGTAGTCCCCCCCATGGGACAGCTAACTATGGCTACACCTTC. It is translated as CASSPPHGTANYGYTF.